This TCR beta chain was captured in a study of T-cell reconstitution after alpha-beta-depleted transplantation in children (dated by TCRdb to the mid-2010s). About the investigation overall: T-cell immune reconstitution after TCRalphabeta/CD19-depleted allogeneic hematopoietic cell transplantation in children was quantitatively tracked in the study by means of TCR repertoire profiling. Broad study findings and their caveats: In some patients, the high TCRbeta diversity seen at day 60 was put down to recipient T cells and intrathymic progenitors that had survived conditioning. Over the following months the frequencies of hyperexpanded clones went down, and after one year T-cell counts and TCRbeta diversity were mostly credited to newly produced T cells. The apparently early recovery of alphabetaT-cell counts about two months after transplant reportedly depended on only several hundred rapidly expanded clones that came from non-depleted graft cells.

This sample's treatment or condition label indicates: allogeneic hematopoietic cell transplantation with graft depleted of TCRalphabeta T cells and CD19 B cells. Transplant recipients were children who received TCRalphabeta/CD19-depleted allogeneic hematopoietic cell grafts. Libraries were constructed by PCR. TCRdb records Illumina HiSeq 2500 as the sequencer. To normalize quantification of the TCRbeta repertoire, the TCR libraries were built with molecular barcoding that relied on unique molecular identifiers. TCRdb passed the public sequencing reads through fastp at Q25 and MiXCR, retaining productive beta sequences. Each entry is one CDR3 protein sequence, shown with its most common DNA and genes. The sample includes approximately 500,000 distinct CDR3 sequences, with over 9.5% observed a single time. The ten largest clones take up around 2% of the sample. The germline ends are 13 bases apart after V is trimmed by 8 bases and J by 2 bases. Based on the germline V gene, the CDR1 and CDR2 sequences are SNHLY and FYNNEI. CDR3 length: 13 amino acids, cysteine to phenylalanine. Only CDR3 DNA is held: 39 bases, read in frame from base 1.

This clonotype was seen repeatedly, ten times or more. The specificity of this receptor is unknown. No qualities accompany the bases; no much larger clone lies one base away. Here the chain combines TRBV2 and TRBJ2-7; TRBD2 is perhaps the D gene, given 5 matching bases. The material sequenced was PBMCs, taken before TCRalphabeta/CD19-depleted stem cell transplant. The TCR comes from a child under 10 years old with inherited bone marrow failure, due to receive a stem cell transplant. In nucleotides, the sequence is TGTGCCAGCGTGGCTAGCCCAACCTACGAGCAGTACTTC. Its protein product is CASVASPTYEQYF.